Listed below are T cell receptor beta chains from one sample, sequenced in a study of CD8 T cells in Susac syndrome. TCRdb recomputed calls from the immunoSEQ multiplex PCR reads with MiXCR, one row per CDR3 protein. The sample carries tens of thousands of distinct CDR3 sequences, roughly 94% recorded once. Specimen: CD4+ T cells from PBMCs. These receptor sequences come from a human donor with Susac syndrome. Each CDR3 is given with its conserved first and last residue. Fields, in order: V gene, CDR3 length, clone size, J gene, D gene, CDR3 DNA, CDR3 protein. A D gene is named only where the DNA matches it firmly. Expanded clones are given a class, and other clones once, few, many or no size at all.

V: TRBV6-4; length: 14; size: .; J: TRBJ1-2; D: .; DNA: TGTGCCAGCAGTCCAGGACCGGGAGGGAATGGCTACACCTTC; CDR3: CASSPGPGGNGYTF
V: TRBV6-5; length: 14; size: .; J: TRBJ2-4; D: TRBD1; DNA: TGTGCCAGCAGTACCGACAGGGGCAACGGCATTCAGTACTTC; CDR3: CASSTDRGNGIQYF
V: TRBV30; length: 12; size: .; J: TRBJ2-1; D: .; DNA: TGTGCCTGGAGTAGGCAGGAGGGTGAGCAGTTCTTC; CDR3: CAWSRQEGEQFF
V: TRBV20-1; length: 12; size: .; J: TRBJ1-2; D: .; DNA: TGCAGTGCTGAGAGGGTTGACTATGGCTACACCTTC; CDR3: CSAERVDYGYTF
V: TRBV18; length: 14; size: .; J: TRBJ1-5; D: TRBD1; DNA: TGTGCCAGCTCACCGGACAGGGCGGCTCAGCCCCAGCATTTT; CDR3: CASSPDRAAQPQHF
V: TRBV18; length: 12; size: .; J: TRBJ2-7; D: TRBD2; DNA: TGTGCCAGCTCACTTACTAGCGACGAGCAGTACTTC; CDR3: CASSLTSDEQYF
V: TRBV7-6; length: 13; size: few; J: TRBJ1-1; D: .; DNA: TGTGCCAGCAGCTCGGGACGGAACACTGAAGCTTTCTTT; CDR3: CASSSGRNTEAFF
V: TRBV19; length: 13; size: .; J: TRBJ2-1; D: .; DNA: TGTGCCAGTAGTAATCTAGGGGTGAATGAGCAGTTCTTC; CDR3: CASSNLGVNEQFF
V: TRBV5-5; length: 15; size: .; J: TRBJ1-4; D: .; DNA: TGTGCCAGCAGCCGCGCCGGGGGATGGGATGAAAAACTGTTTTTT; CDR3: CASSRAGGWDEKLFF
V: TRBV7-2; length: 15; size: .; J: TRBJ2-3; D: TRBD2; DNA: TGTGCCAGCAGCTTAAATGCGGGGGGCACAGATACGCAGTATTTT; CDR3: CASSLNAGGTDTQYF
V: TRBV5-1; length: 16; size: once; J: TRBJ1-6; D: .; DNA: TGCGCCAGCAGCTTGGGGAGATACCGAGCCAATTCACCCCTCCACTTT; CDR3: CASSLGRYRANSPLHF
V: TRBV20-1; length: 14; size: .; J: TRBJ1-2; D: .; DNA: TGCAGTGCTAGAGATCCTGGCTCTAACTATGGCTACACCTTC; CDR3: CSARDPGSNYGYTF
V: TRBV4-1; length: 14; size: .; J: TRBJ2-7; D: .; DNA: TGCGCCAGCAGCCAAGATCTATCGCCCCGGGAGCAGTACTTC; CDR3: CASSQDLSPREQYF
V: TRBV7-2; length: 13; size: .; J: TRBJ2-3; D: .; DNA: TGTGCCAGCAGCTGGGGGACTGGGGATACGCAGTATTTT; CDR3: CASSWGTGDTQYF
V: TRBV6-5; length: 13; size: .; J: TRBJ2-5; D: TRBD1; DNA: TGTGCCAGCAGTTATAACAGGGGAGAGACCCAGTACTTC; CDR3: CASSYNRGETQYF
V: TRBV29-1; length: 11; size: once; J: TRBJ1-1; D: .; DNA: TGCAGCGTTGGTCGGGAGACTGAAGCTTTCTTT; CDR3: CSVGRETEAFF
V: TRBV7-9; length: 11; size: .; J: TRBJ2-2; D: .; DNA: TGTGCCAGCATCGTAGACGGGGAGCTGTTTTTT; CDR3: CASIVDGELFF
V: TRBV20-1; length: 12; size: .; J: TRBJ2-3; D: TRBD2; DNA: TGCAGTGCAAAACTAGCGGGGGATACGCAGTATTTT; CDR3: CSAKLAGDTQYF
V: TRBV25-1; length: 14; size: .; J: TRBJ1-2; D: .; DNA: TGTGCCAGCAGTGAATGGGAGCGGTCGGATGGCTACACCTTC; CDR3: CASSEWERSDGYTF
V: TRBV30; length: 15; size: once; J: TRBJ1-2; D: .; DNA: TGTGCCTGGAGTGTATTCCGTAGAGCTAACTATGGCTACACCTTC; CDR3: CAWSVFRRANYGYTF
V: TRBV9; length: 15; size: .; J: TRBJ2-7; D: .; DNA: TGTGCCAGCAGCGTCGGCAGGAATACTCTCCACGAGCAGTACTTC; CDR3: CASSVGRNTLHEQYF
V: TRBV6-6; length: 15; size: .; J: TRBJ1-4; D: .; DNA: TGTGCCAGCAGTTACTCGATCAGCAACTACGGGTGGCTGTTTTTT; CDR3: CASSYSISNYGWLFF
V: TRBV29-1; length: 11; size: once; J: TRBJ2-7; D: .; DNA: TGCAGCGTCTTGACAGGCTACGAGCAGTACTTC; CDR3: CSVLTGYEQYF
V: TRBV30; length: 16; size: .; J: TRBJ1-5; D: .; DNA: TGTGCCTGGGGCGACCATTATAATAGACCTAATCAGCCCCAGCATTTT; CDR3: CAWGDHYNRPNQPQHF
V: TRBV5-1; length: 15; size: few; J: TRBJ1-2; D: .; DNA: TGCGCCAGCAGGCCGGGACCACAGAACCCCTATGGCTACACCTTC; CDR3: CASRPGPQNPYGYTF
V: TRBV29-1; length: 13; size: .; J: TRBJ1-1; D: .; DNA: TGCAGCGCCACGACTTGGGACGGCACTGAAGCTTTCTTT; CDR3: CSATTWDGTEAFF
V: TRBV5-6; length: 13; size: .; J: TRBJ1-5; D: TRBD1; DNA: TGTGCCAGCAGCGTGGACAGGGGCCAGCCCCAGCATTTT; CDR3: CASSVDRGQPQHF
V: TRBV29-1; length: 16; size: .; J: TRBJ2-1; D: .; DNA: TGCAGCGTTCGTCTTGTGGGCAGGGCAGCCGAGAATGAGCAGTTCTTC; CDR3: CSVRLVGRAAENEQFF
V: TRBV4-3; length: 16; size: .; J: TRBJ2-1; D: TRBD1; DNA: TGCGCCAGCAGCCAAGAGACAGGGGGGTCGTACAATGAGCAGTTCTTC; CDR3: CASSQETGGSYNEQFF
V: TRBV11-2; length: 18; size: few; J: TRBJ2-3; D: TRBD2; DNA: TGTGCCAGCAGCTCTTCGGCGGGAGACTTACAACGGGCTTATACGCAGTATTTT; CDR3: CASSSSAGDLQRAYTQYF
V: TRBV9; length: 12; size: .; J: TRBJ2-5; D: .; DNA: TGTGCCAGCAGCGCACCGTCCGCGGCCCAGTACTTC; CDR3: CASSAPSAAQYF
V: TRBV29-1; length: 15; size: .; J: TRBJ2-1; D: .; DNA: TGCAGCGTGGACCACTGGGAGAACTCCTACAATGAGCAGTTCTTC; CDR3: CSVDHWENSYNEQFF
V: TRBV3-1; length: 16; size: .; J: TRBJ2-2; D: TRBD1; DNA: TGTGCCAGCAGCCACGGGACAGGGGCGGGAACCGGGGAGCTGTTTTTT; CDR3: CASSHGTGAGTGELFF
V: TRBV6-5; length: 13; size: .; J: TRBJ1-2; D: TRBD1; DNA: TGTGCCAGCAGTTTAAGACAGGGGGGTGGCTACACCTTC; CDR3: CASSLRQGGGYTF
V: TRBV14; length: 14; size: .; J: TRBJ2-2; D: .; DNA: TGTGCCAGCAGCAATCAGGGGAGCACCGGGGAGCTGTTTTTT; CDR3: CASSNQGSTGELFF
V: TRBV5-1; length: 15; size: .; J: TRBJ2-1; D: .; DNA: TGCGCCAGCAGCTTGGGCAATGGGGCCCACAATGAGCAGTTCTTC; CDR3: CASSLGNGAHNEQFF
V: TRBV12-3/TRBV12-4; length: 14; size: .; J: TRBJ1-6; D: TRBD1; DNA: TGTGCCAGCAGAAAAGGGACAGTTAATTCACCCCTCCACTTT; CDR3: CASRKGTVNSPLHF
V: TRBV6-5; length: 13; size: .; J: TRBJ1-1; D: .; DNA: TGTGCCAGCACCACACCTACAGGGAGTGAAGCTTTCTTT; CDR3: CASTTPTGSEAFF
V: TRBV5-1; length: 15; size: .; J: TRBJ2-1; D: .; DNA: TGCGCCAGCAGCTTGTCAGGGTTGGCCTACAATGAGCAGTTCTTC; CDR3: CASSLSGLAYNEQFF
V: TRBV5-1; length: 16; size: .; J: TRBJ1-6; D: TRBD1; DNA: TGCGCCAGCAGCCCGGAACAGGGGGCCCCTAATTCACCCCTCCACTTT; CDR3: CASSPEQGAPNSPLHF
V: TRBV24-1; length: 15; size: .; J: TRBJ1-2; D: TRBD1; DNA: TGTGCCACCAGTGATTACCGGGACAGGGAAGATGGCTACACCTTC; CDR3: CATSDYRDREDGYTF
V: TRBV20-1; length: 12; size: .; J: TRBJ2-7; D: TRBD1; DNA: TGCAGTGCTGTAAGACAGGGTGACGAGCAGTACTTC; CDR3: CSAVRQGDEQYF
V: TRBV30; length: 11; size: .; J: TRBJ1-2; D: .; DNA: TGTGCCTGGAGTATCCAGGCTGGCTACACCTTC; CDR3: CAWSIQAGYTF
V: TRBV20-1; length: 15; size: .; J: TRBJ2-3; D: .; DNA: TGCAGTGCTAGAGCCCCTTTGTCCCCCACAGATACGCAGTATTTT; CDR3: CSARAPLSPTDTQYF
V: TRBV7-2; length: 15; size: .; J: TRBJ2-2; D: TRBD1; DNA: TGTGCCAGCAGAAGGACAGGGGGCGGAACCGGGGAGCTGTTTTTT; CDR3: CASRRTGGGTGELFF
V: TRBV7-3; length: 15; size: .; J: TRBJ2-5; D: TRBD1; DNA: TGTGCCAGCAGCCAACAGGGGTCCAGCCAAGAGACCCAGTACTTC; CDR3: CASSQQGSSQETQYF
V: TRBV5-1; length: 14; size: .; J: TRBJ1-1; D: .; DNA: TGCGCCAGCAGCTTACGGGATGTGGACACTGAAGCTTTCTTT; CDR3: CASSLRDVDTEAFF
V: TRBV4-1; length: 15; size: .; J: TRBJ1-1; D: .; DNA: TGCGCCAGCAGGCGACTGGGACTCCCGAACACTGAAGCTTTCTTT; CDR3: CASRRLGLPNTEAFF
V: TRBV7-2; length: 15; size: .; J: TRBJ2-3; D: .; DNA: TGTGCCAGCAGCTTGGACCCGTCAAACACAGATACGCAGTATTTT; CDR3: CASSLDPSNTDTQYF
V: TRBV6-6; length: 15; size: .; J: TRBJ1-5; D: .; DNA: TGTGCCAGCAGTTACTCGGGCGGACTCTATCAGCCCCAGCATTTT; CDR3: CASSYSGGLYQPQHF
V: TRBV4-2; length: 14; size: .; J: TRBJ1-2; D: TRBD1; DNA: TGTGCCAGCAGCCAAGTCGGACAGGGGTTTGGCTACACCTTC; CDR3: CASSQVGQGFGYTF